A single sample is the source of the 17 T cell receptor beta chains below, sequenced in a study of blood T cell repertoires in COVID-19. Here immunoSEQ multiplex PCR was the method, and the copy in TCRdb shows in-frame clones only, minus some. The sample carries 100,000 or so clones, approximately 84% recorded once. The sequenced sample consisted of peripheral blood. These TCRs come from a man aged 40-50 years with active or convalescent COVID-19.

The rearrangement links TRBV5-1 to TRBJ1-2, with 10 bases matching TRBD1. Unmatched junction bases numbered 7, after V lost 0 bases and J lost 2 bases. CDR1 and CDR2 (germline): SGHRS, YFSETQ. This CDR3 is 17 amino acids long. As DNA, the CDR3 is TGCGCCAGCAGCTTGGGCTCGACAGGGGGCGAAAACTATGGCTACACCTTC. Its translation: CASSLGSTGGENYGYTF.

The chain is built from TRBV6-2 or TRBV6-3 and TRBJ2-3; D unclear. CDR3 length: 15 residues. V shed 2 bases and J shed 2 bases, with 11 bases lying between them. Germline values: CDR1 MNHEY, CDR2 SVGEGT. CDR3 amino acids: CASSYETLFTDTQYF. The CDR3 nucleotides are TGTGCCAGCAGTTACGAGACTTTGTTCACAGATACGCAGTATTTT.

This chain uses TRBV6-5 with TRBJ2-7, with 10 bases fitting TRBD1. Unmatched junction bases numbered 10, after V lost 6 bases and J lost 5 bases. The CDR3 sequence is 15 residues long. Germline assignment: CDR1 MNHEY and CDR2 SVGAGI. The CDR3 is CASRSGDRGAHEQYF. In DNA, the CDR3 is TGTGCCAGCAGGAGCGGGGACAGGGGTGCCCACGAGCAGTACTTC.

This clone was seen a single time. The rearrangement uses TRBV4-3 and TRBJ1-6; D perhaps matches TRBD1 (6 bases). This CDR3 spans 15 amino acids. The germline V gene has CDR1 LGHNA and CDR2 YSLEER. The V end lost 3 bases, the J end lost 7 bases, and 13 bases lay between the germline ends. The CDR3 DNA follows: TGCGCCAGCAGCCACATTCCGGACAGCAATTCACCCCTCCACTTT. Protein product: CASSHIPDSNSPLHF.

The genes are TRBV27 and TRBJ1-1; 11 bases line up with TRBD1. Germline CDR1 MNHEY, CDR2 SMNVEV (reference sequence). This CDR3 spans 16 amino acids. Trimming took 0 bases from V and 6 from J; bases not matched to a gene: 6. Here the CDR3 DNA reads TGTGCCAGCAGTTTATCTCGGACAGGGGGCGTCGCTGAAGCTTTCTTT. It codes for CASSLSRTGGVAEAFF.

This clone was recorded once. The chain employs TRBV9 and TRBJ1-2; D is possibly TRBD1 (5 bases). This CDR3 contains 15 residues. Between the trimmed V and J ends, which lost 4 bases and 2 bases, there was a span of 15 bases. Germline-derived CDR1 and CDR2 are SGDLS and YYNGEE. The CDR3: CASSSGRGLNYGYTF. The DNA for the CDR3 is TGTGCCAGCAGCAGCGGGAGGGGCTTGAACTATGGCTACACCTTC.

The V call is TRBV18, the J call TRBJ1-1, with TRBD1 as a possible D gene (5 bases). The ends were cut back, 6 bases at V and 2 bases at J, with 10 bases in the middle. CDR3 length: 13 amino acids. Per germline, CDR1 KGHSH and CDR2 LQKENI. CDR3 region: CASSSRDNTEAFF. DNA for the CDR3: TGTGCCAGCTCGTCCAGGGATAACACTGAAGCTTTCTTT.

In DNA, the CDR3 is TGTGCCTGGAGTGTATCATGGCCTAGGCCCGGTTCACCCCTCCACTTT. This sequence encodes CAWSVSWPRPGSPLHF. The rearrangement uses TRBV30 and TRBJ1-6; D unclear. CDR3 size: 16 residues. Between the trimmed V and J ends, which lost 0 bases and 9 bases, there was a span of 18 bases. Germline CDR1 reads GTSNPN; CDR2 reads SVGIG (reference sequence).

The chain carries TRBV4-3 and TRBJ2-2; 9 bases match TRBD2. Germline V CDR1 and CDR2: LGHNA, YSLEER. V gave up 4 bases and J gave up 4 bases; unmatched junction bases: 7. There are 16 residues in the CDR3. The CDR3 region is CASSRASGDPTGELFF. CDR3 sequence (DNA): TGCGCCAGCAGCCGAGCTAGCGGGGACCCCACCGGGGAGCTGTTTTTT.

V usage is TRBV5-1 and J usage is TRBJ2-7, with a tentative D call TRBD1 (5 bases). This CDR3 is built from 13 residues. Germline loops: CDR1 SGHRS, CDR2 YFSETQ. Between the trimmed V and J ends, which lost 4 bases and 1 base, there was a span of 9 bases. CDR3 bases: TGCGCCAGCAGCCTACAGGTGTCCTACGAGCAGTACTTC. It specifies CASSLQVSYEQYF.

The chain has TRBV30 and TRBJ1-6, with 8 bases aligning to TRBD1. CDR1 and CDR2 (germline): GTSNPN, SVGIG (reference sequence). V shed 6 bases and J 7 bases; nucleotides not matched to a gene: 5. The CDR3 extends over 13 amino acids. CDR3 nucleotide sequence: TGTGCCTGCCCGACAGGGGCCAATTCACCCCTCCACTTT. It encodes CACPTGANSPLHF.

This clone came up once. The rearrangement links TRBV9 to TRBJ2-5; TRBD1 matches 9 bases. V dropped 3 bases and J dropped 5; count of bases not matched to a gene: 5. The CDR3 loop spans 14 amino acids. In germline, CDR1 is SGDLS, CDR2 YYNGEE. The CDR3 sequence is CASSGGTGFETQYF. The CDR3, as DNA: TGTGCCAGCAGCGGCGGGACAGGGTTCGAGACCCAGTACTTC. The full variable domain, with the rest looked up from reference TRBV9 and TRBJ2-5, is DSGVTQTPKHLITATGQRVTLRCSPRSGDLSVYWYQQSLDQGLQFLIQYYNGEERAKGNILERFSAQQFPDLHSELNLSSLELGDSALYFCASSGGTGFETQYFGPGTRLLVL.

The chain joins TRBV9 to TRBJ2-7, with 7 bases fitting TRBD1. The CDR3 sequence is 15 residues long. J was trimmed by 0 bases and V by 4 bases; bases with no gene match: 7. Germline V lookup: CDR1 SGDLS, CDR2 YYNGEE. The CDR3 nucleotides read TGTGCCAGCAGCCCCGGACAGGCCCTCTCCTACGAGCAGTACTTC. Its translation is CASSPGQALSYEQYF. The full variable domain, completed using reference TRBV9 and TRBJ2-7, is DSGVTQTPKHLITATGQRVTLRCSPRSGDLSVYWYQQSLDQGLQFLIQYYNGEERAKGNILERFSAQQFPDLHSELNLSSLELGDSALYFCASSPGQALSYEQYFGPGTRLTVT.

The chain joins TRBV4-1 to TRBJ1-2; a weak D match, TRBD1 (6 bases). Trimming took off 2 bases at V and 1 base at J, with 20 bases between the two ends. Germline lookup yields CDR1 MGHRA and CDR2 YSYEKL. The CDR3 contains 18 residues. Written as DNA, the CDR3 is TGCGCCAGCAGCCAACATCCCGTGGCAGGGGATAATAACTATGGCTACACCTTC. Protein sequence: CASSQHPVAGDNNYGYTF.

CDR3 sequence: CASSLQGENTEAFF. The CDR3 bases are TGTGCCAGCTCGCTTCAGGGGGAGAACACTGAAGCTTTCTTT. The J gene is TRBJ1-1, the V gene TRBV18; 7 bases line up with TRBD1. This CDR3 is 14 amino acids long. After removal of 6 bases from V and 1 base from J, the junction contained 5 bases not matched to a gene. Germline V CDR1 and CDR2: KGHSH, LQKENI.

This rearrangement joins TRBV3-1 (or the pseudogene TRBV3-2) to TRBJ1-2; D remains ambiguous. CDR1 and CDR2 from the germline V gene are LGHDT and YNNKEL (reference sequence). Trimming took off 0 bases at V and 4 bases at J, with 3 bases between the two ends. This CDR3 contains 12 residues. Here the CDR3 reads CASSQDSYGYTF. CDR3 sequence (DNA): TGTGCCAGCAGCCAAGACAGCTATGGCTACACCTTC.

This clone was found a few times. This sequence joins TRBV18 and TRBJ1-5; possible D gene TRBD1, 5 bases. Trimming took 4 bases from V and 0 from J, leaving 16 bases between them. Germline loops: CDR1 KGHSH, CDR2 LQKENI. This CDR3 spans 17 amino acids. Here the CDR3 reads CASSLKPQGNSNQPQHF. DNA of the CDR3: TGTGCCAGCTCACTAAAACCCCAGGGAAATAGCAATCAGCCCCAGCATTTT.